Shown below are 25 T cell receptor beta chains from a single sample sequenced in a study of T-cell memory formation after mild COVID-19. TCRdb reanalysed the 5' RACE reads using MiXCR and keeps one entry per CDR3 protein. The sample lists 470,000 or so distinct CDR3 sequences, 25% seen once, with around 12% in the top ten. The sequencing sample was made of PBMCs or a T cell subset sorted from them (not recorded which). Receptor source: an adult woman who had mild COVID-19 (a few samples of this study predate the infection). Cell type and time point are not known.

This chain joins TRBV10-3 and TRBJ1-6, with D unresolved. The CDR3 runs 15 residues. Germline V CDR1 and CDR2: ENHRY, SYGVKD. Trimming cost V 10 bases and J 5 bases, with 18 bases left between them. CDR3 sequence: CATQKDGNNNSPLHF. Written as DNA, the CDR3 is TGTGCCACGCAAAAGGACGGGAATAATAATTCACCCCTCCACTTT.

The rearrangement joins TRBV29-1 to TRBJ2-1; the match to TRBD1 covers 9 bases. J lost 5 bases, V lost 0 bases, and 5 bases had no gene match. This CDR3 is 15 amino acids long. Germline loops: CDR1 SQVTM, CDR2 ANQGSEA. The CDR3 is CSVEDVGQGNNEQFF. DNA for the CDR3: TGCAGCGTTGAAGATGTGGGACAGGGAAACAATGAGCAGTTCTTC.

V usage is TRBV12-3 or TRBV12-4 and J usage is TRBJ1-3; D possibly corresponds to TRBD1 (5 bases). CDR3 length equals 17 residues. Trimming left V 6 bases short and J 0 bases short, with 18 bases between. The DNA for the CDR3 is TGTGCCAGCAGCCTTCTGGGGCAGTTGGGCTCTGGAAACACCATATATTTT. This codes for CASSLLGQLGSGNTIYF.

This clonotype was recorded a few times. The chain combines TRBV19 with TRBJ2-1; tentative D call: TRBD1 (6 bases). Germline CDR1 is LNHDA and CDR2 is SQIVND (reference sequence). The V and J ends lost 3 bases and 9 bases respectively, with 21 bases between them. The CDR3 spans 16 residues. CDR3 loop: CASSMVAGVWVGEQFF. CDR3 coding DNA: TGTGCCAGTAGTATGGTGGCAGGGGTTTGGGTAGGTGAGCAGTTCTTC.

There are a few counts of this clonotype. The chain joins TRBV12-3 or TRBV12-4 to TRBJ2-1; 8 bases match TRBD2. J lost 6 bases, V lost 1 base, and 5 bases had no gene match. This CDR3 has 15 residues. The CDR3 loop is CASSLGSGIGNEQFF. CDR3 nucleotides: TGTGCCAGCAGTTTAGGTAGCGGGATAGGCAATGAGCAGTTCTTC.

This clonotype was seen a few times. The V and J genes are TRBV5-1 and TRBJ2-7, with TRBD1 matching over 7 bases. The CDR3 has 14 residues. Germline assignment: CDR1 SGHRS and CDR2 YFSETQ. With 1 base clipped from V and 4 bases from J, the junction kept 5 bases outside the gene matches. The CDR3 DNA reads TGCGCCAGCAGCTTGCAGGGACAGCTTTACGAGCAGTACTTC. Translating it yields CASSLQGQLYEQYF. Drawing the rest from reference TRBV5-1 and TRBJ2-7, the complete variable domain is KAGVTQTPRYLIKTRGQQVTLSCSPISGHRSVSWYQQTPGQGLQFLFEYFSETQRNKGNFPGRFSGRQFSNSRSEMNVSTLELGDSALYLCASSLQGQLYEQYFGPGTRLTVT.

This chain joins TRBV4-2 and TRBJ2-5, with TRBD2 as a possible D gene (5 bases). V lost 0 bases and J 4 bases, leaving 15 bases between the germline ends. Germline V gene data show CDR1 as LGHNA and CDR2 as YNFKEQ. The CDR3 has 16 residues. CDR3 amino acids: CASSQEPASHGETQYF. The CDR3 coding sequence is TGTGCCAGCAGCCAAGAGCCTGCTAGCCATGGAGAGACCCAGTACTTC.

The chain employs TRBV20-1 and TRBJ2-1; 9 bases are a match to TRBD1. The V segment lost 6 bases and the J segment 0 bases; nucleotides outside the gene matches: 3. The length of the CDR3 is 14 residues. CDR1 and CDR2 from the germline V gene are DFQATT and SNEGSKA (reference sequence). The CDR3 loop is CSARQGDSYNEQFF. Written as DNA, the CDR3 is TGCAGTGCGAGACAGGGGGACTCCTACAATGAGCAGTTCTTC.

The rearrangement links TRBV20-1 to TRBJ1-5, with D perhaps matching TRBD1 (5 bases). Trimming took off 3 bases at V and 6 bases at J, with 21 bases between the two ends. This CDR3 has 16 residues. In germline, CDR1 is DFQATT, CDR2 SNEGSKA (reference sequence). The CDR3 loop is CSASSSGTSPSQPQHF. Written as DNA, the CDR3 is TGCAGTGCTAGTTCCTCAGGGACCTCCCCCAGTCAGCCCCAGCATTTT.

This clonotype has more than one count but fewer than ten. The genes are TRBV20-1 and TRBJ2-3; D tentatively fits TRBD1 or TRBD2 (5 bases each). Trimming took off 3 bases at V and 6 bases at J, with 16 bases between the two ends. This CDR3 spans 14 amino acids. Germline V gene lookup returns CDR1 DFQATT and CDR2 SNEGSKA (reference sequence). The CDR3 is CSASYGTVDDTQYF. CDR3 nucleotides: TGCAGTGCTAGCTATGGGACCGTGGACGATACGCAGTATTTT.

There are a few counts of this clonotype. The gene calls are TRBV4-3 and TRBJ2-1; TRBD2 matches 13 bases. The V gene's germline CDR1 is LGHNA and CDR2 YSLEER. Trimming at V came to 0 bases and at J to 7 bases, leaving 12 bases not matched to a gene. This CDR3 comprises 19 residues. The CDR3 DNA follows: TGCGCCAGCAGCCAAGATCCCCCGAGGACTAGCGGGGGCCTGAATGAGCAGTTCTTC. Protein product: CASSQDPPRTSGGLNEQFF.

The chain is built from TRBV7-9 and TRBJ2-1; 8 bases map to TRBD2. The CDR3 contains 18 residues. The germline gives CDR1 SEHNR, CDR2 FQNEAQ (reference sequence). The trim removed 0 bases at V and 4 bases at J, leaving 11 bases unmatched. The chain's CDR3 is CASSLAVFRAGDYNEQFF. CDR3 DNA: TGTGCCAGCAGCTTAGCGGTATTCAGAGCGGGAGATTACAATGAGCAGTTCTTC.

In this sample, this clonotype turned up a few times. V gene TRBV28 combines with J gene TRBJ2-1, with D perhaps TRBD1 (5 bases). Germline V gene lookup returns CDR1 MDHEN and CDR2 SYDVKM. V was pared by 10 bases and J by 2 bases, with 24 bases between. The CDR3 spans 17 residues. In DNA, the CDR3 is TGTGCCACCCGCCCTTTAGGGGCCAGCCCTCCCTACAATGAGCAGTTCTTC. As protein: CATRPLGASPPYNEQFF.

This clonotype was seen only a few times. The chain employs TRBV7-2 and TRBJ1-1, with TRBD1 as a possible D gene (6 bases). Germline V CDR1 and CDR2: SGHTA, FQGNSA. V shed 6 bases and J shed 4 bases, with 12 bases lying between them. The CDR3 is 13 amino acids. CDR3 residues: CASRERGGTEAFF. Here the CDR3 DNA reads TGTGCCAGCAGGGAAAGGGGGGGCACTGAAGCTTTCTTT.

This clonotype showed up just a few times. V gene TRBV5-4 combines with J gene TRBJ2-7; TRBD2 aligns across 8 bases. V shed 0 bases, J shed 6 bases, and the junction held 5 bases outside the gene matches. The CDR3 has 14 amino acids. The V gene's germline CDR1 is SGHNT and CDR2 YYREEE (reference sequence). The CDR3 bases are TGTGCCAGCAGCTTGGGTCGGGGGGGTGGCGAGCAGTACTTC. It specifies CASSLGRGGGEQYF.

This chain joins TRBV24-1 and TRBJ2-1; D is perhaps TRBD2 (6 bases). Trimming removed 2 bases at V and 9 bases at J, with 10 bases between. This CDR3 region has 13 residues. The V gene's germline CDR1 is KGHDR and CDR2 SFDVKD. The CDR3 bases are TGTGCCACCAGTGATTATGGGGGGAGTGAGCAGTTCTTC. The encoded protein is CATSDYGGSEQFF.

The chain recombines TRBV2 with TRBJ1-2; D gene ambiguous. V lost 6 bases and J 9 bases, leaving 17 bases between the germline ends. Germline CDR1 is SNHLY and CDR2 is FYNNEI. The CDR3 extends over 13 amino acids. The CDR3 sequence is CASSDELNRSYTF. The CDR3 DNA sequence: TGTGCCAGCAGCGATGAACTAAATAGGAGCTACACCTTC.

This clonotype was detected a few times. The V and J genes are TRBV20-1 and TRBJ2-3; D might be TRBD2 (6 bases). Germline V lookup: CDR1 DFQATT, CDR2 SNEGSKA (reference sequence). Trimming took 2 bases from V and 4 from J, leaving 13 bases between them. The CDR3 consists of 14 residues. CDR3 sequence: CSARWDWRADTQYF. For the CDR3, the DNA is TGCAGTGCTAGATGGGACTGGAGGGCAGATACGCAGTATTTT.

CDR3 nucleotide sequence: TGTGCCACCAGGGCGCAGGGGGCAGACAATCAGCCCCAGCATTTT. It translates to CATRAQGADNQPQHF. The chain couples TRBV24-1 to TRBJ1-5; TRBD1 aligns across 8 bases. The CDR3 loop spans 15 amino acids. Trimming removed 7 bases from V and 3 bases from J; junction bases left unmatched: 7. Germline CDR1 is KGHDR and CDR2 is SFDVKD.

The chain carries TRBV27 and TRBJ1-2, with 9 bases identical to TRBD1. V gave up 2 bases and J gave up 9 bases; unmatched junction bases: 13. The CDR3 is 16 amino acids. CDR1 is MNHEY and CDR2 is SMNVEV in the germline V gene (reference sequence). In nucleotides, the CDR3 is TGTGCCAGCAGTTTACGCCCCCCGGGACAGGGAAGGCGCTACACCTTC. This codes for CASSLRPPGQGRRYTF.

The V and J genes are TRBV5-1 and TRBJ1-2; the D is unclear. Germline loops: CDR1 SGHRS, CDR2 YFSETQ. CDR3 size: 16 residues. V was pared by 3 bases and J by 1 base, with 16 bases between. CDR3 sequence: CASSSEDGFLNYGYTF. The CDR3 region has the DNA TGCGCCAGCAGCTCGGAGGACGGATTCCTTAACTATGGCTACACCTTC.

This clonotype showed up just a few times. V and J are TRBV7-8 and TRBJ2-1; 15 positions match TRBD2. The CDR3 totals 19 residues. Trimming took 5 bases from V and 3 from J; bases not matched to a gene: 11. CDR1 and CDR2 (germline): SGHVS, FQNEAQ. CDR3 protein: CASSREGLAGGLGYNEQFF. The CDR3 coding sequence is TGTGCCAGCAGCCGAGAAGGACTAGCGGGAGGGCTGGGCTACAATGAGCAGTTCTTC.

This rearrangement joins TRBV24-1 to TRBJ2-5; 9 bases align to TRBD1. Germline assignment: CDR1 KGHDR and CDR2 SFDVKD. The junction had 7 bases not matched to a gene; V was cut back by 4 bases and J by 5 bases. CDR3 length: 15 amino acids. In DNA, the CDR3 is TGTGCCACCAGTGACCCCGGGACAGGGTCGGAGACCCAGTACTTC. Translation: CATSDPGTGSETQYF.

CDR3 loop: CASRGQGRHGYTF. The CDR3 DNA sequence: TGTGCCAGCAGGGGGCAGGGGAGGCATGGCTACACCTTC. This chain links TRBV6-5 with TRBJ1-2; TRBD1 is a possible D gene (6 bases). CDR3 length: 13 amino acids. Per the germline V gene, CDR1 is MNHEY and CDR2 is SVGAGI. Trimming stripped 6 bases from V and 6 bases from J, with 14 bases between.

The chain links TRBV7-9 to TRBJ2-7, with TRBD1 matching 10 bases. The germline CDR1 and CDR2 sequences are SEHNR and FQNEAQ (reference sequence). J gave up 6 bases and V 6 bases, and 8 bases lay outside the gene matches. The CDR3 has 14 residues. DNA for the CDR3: TGTGCCAGCAGGAAAGGGACAGGGGCACCCGAGCAGTACTTC. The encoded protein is CASRKGTGAPEQYF.